Each of the 7 T cell receptor beta chains below was sequenced from the same sample in a study of blood T cells in healthy people across ages. Primers used in a second PCR of about 6 to 11 cycles were a sample-barcoded 5' primer and a J-beta primer mix. TCRdb re-derived calls from the 5' RACE reads in MiXCR, one entry per CDR3 protein. The sample consists of roughly 2 million distinct CDR3 sequences, just under 50% of them appearing once. Sequencing was performed on blood. These receptors all stem from a woman in her forties in good health.

The chain has TRBV7-2 and TRBJ1-2; D is perhaps TRBD1 (5 bases). This CDR3 contains 16 residues. Trimming shortened V by 2 bases and J by 2 bases, and 15 bases separated the two germline ends. Germline values: CDR1 SGHTA, CDR2 FQGNSA. The CDR3 loop is CASSLLGASVNYGYTF. The CDR3 bases are TGTGCCAGCAGCTTATTAGGGGCCAGCGTCAACTATGGCTACACCTTC. The full variable domain, completed using reference TRBV7-2 and TRBJ1-2, is GAGVSQSPSNKVTEKGKDVELRCDPISGHTALYWYRQSLGQGLEFLIYFQGNSAPDKSGLPSDRFSAERTGGSVSTLTIQRTQQEDSAVYLCASSLLGASVNYGYTFGSGTRLTVV.

This chain joins TRBV24-1 and TRBJ2-1; D could derive from TRBD1 or TRBD2 (5 bases each). The CDR3 spans 11 residues. Between the trimmed V and J ends, which lost 9 bases and 8 bases, there was a span of 10 bases. Germline assignment: CDR1 KGHDR and CDR2 SFDVKD. The CDR3 loop reads CATCGGDEQFF. The CDR3 region has the DNA TGTGCCACCTGTGGGGGTGATGAGCAGTTCTTC.

This chain links TRBV7-2 with TRBJ1-2, with TRBD1 identical over 7 bases. The trim removed 6 bases at V and 6 bases at J, leaving 16 bases unmatched. The CDR3 sequence is 16 residues long. The germline V gene encodes CDR1 SGHTA and CDR2 FQGNSA. The CDR3 nucleotides are TGTGCCAGCAGGGGGCCGACAGGGACCTTGCGCCATGGCTACACCTTC. This sequence encodes CASRGPTGTLRHGYTF.

The gene calls are TRBV4-1 and TRBJ2-1, with D possibly being TRBD2 (6 bases). The CDR3 extends over 17 amino acids. CDR1 and CDR2 from the germline V gene are MGHRA and YSYEKL. Trimming left V 6 bases short and J 5 bases short, with 23 bases between. The CDR3 protein is CASSPYLVGTPHNEQFF. The CDR3 DNA reads as TGCGCCAGCAGTCCTTACTTAGTGGGGACTCCCCACAATGAGCAGTTCTTC.

Concerning this clonotype: The junction does not match germline at one end; this may be a read error. This chain connects TRBV7-7 to TRBJ2-5; a possible D gene is TRBD2 (6 bases). The CDR3 extends over 15 amino acids. The germline V gene has CDR1 SSHAT and CDR2 FNYEAQ (reference sequence). The CDR3 spells CASSLGLGGVNEQYF. The DNA of the CDR3 is TGTGCTAGCAGCTTAGGGCTTGGCGGGGTCAATGAGCAGTACTTC.

This clonotype was counted a single time. The chain employs TRBV10-3 and TRBJ2-1; 7 bases map to TRBD1. The tail of the sequence fits TRBJ2-7 better, so the J call may be wrong. The CDR3 covers 14 residues. The germline V gene has CDR1 ENHRY and CDR2 SYGVKD. The CDR3 DNA follows: TGTGCCATCAGTGACAGGACAGGAATTTACGAGCAGTACTTC. This codes for CAISDRTGIYEQYF.

This chain connects TRBV7-9 to TRBJ2-7; TRBD1 matches at 8 bases. The CDR3 spans 17 residues. V trimming: 5 bases; J trimming: 2 bases; junction bases outside the gene matches: 14. Germline CDR1 and CDR2: SEHNR and FQNEAQ (reference sequence). The CDR3 spells CASSTYRQGRFAYEQYF. As DNA, the CDR3 is TGTGCCAGCAGCACATATAGACAGGGGAGGTTCGCCTACGAGCAGTACTTC.